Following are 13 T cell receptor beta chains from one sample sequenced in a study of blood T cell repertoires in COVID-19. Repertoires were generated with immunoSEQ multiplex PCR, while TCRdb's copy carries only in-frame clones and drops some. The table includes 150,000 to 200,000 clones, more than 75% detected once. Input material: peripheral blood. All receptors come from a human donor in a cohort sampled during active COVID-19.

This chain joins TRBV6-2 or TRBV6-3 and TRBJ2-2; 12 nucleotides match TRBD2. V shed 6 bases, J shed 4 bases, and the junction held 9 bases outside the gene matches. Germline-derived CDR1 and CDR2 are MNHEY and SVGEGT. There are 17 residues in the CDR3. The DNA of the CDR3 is TGTGCCAGCAGCTTCTTCCTAGCGGGGGGGCTCACCGGGGAGCTGTTTTTT. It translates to CASSFFLAGGLTGELFF.

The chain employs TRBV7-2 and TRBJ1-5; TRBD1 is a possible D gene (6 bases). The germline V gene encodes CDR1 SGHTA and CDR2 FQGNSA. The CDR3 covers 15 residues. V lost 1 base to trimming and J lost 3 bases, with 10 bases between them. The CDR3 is CASSLDPGDNQPQHF. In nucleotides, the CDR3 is TGTGCCAGCAGCTTAGACCCAGGGGACAATCAGCCCCAGCATTTT.

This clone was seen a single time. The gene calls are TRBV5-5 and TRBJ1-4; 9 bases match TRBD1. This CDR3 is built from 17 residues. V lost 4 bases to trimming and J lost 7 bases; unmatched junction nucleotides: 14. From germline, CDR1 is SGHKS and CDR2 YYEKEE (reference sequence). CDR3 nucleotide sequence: TGTGCCAGCAGCCGTATAGAAGACAGGGGGAGTGGTGAAAAACTGTTTTTT. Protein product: CASSRIEDRGSGEKLFF.

This CDR3 is CASSQESIGLAGVLDGELFF. The CDR3 DNA sequence: TGTGCCAGCAGCCAAGAATCAATCGGGCTAGCGGGAGTACTCGACGGGGAGCTGTTTTTT. This chain connects TRBV3-1 (or the pseudogene TRBV3-2) to TRBJ2-2, with 10 bases matching TRBD2. Trimming at V came to 0 bases and at J to 7 bases, leaving 17 bases not matched to a gene. The CDR3 is 20 residues long. In germline, CDR1 is LGHDT, CDR2 YNNKEL (reference sequence).

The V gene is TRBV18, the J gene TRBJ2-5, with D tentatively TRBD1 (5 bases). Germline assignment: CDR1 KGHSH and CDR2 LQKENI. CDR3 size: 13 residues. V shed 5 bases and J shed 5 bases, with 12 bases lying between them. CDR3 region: CASSIRAGETQYF. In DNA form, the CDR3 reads TGTGCCAGCTCAATCAGGGCCGGCGAGACCCAGTACTTC.

This CDR3 is CASKNSRGSETQYF. The CDR3 region has the DNA TGTGCCAGCAAGAATTCGAGAGGGTCGGAGACCCAGTACTTC. The chain couples TRBV27 to TRBJ2-5; D might be TRBD2 (5 bases). From germline, CDR1 is MNHEY and CDR2 SMNVEV (reference sequence). Trimming left V 7 bases short and J 5 bases short, with 17 bases between. The CDR3 spans 14 residues.

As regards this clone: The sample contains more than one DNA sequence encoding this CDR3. CDR3 loop: CATSRASGRGTDTQYF. In DNA, the CDR3 is TGTGCCACCAGCAGAGCGAGCGGGAGAGGGACAGATACGCAGTATTTT. The V call is TRBV15, the J call TRBJ2-3; 8 nucleotides agree with TRBD2. The CDR3 extends over 16 amino acids. J was trimmed by 3 bases and V by 1 base; bases with no gene match: 6. Germline lookup yields CDR1 LNHNV and CDR2 YYDKDF (reference sequence).

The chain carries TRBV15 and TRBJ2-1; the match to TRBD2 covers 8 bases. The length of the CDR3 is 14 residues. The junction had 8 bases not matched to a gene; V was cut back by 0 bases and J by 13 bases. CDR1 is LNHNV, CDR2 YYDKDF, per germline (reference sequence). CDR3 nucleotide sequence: TGTGCCACCAGCAGAGATGGCGGGGGGCGGATTCAGTTCTTC. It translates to CATSRDGGGRIQFF. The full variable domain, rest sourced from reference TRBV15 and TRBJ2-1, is DAMVIQNPRYQVTQFGKPVTLSCSQTLNHNVMYWYQQKSSQAPKLLFHYYDKDFNNEADTPDNFQSRRPNTSFCFLDIRSPGLGDTAMYLCATSRDGGGRIQFFGPGTRLTVL.

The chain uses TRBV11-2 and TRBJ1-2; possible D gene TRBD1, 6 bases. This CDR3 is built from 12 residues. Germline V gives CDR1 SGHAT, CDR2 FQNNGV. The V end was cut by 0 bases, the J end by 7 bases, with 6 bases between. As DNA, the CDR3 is TGTGCCAGCAGCTTAGACAGGGGTGGCTACACCTTC. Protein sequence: CASSLDRGGYTF. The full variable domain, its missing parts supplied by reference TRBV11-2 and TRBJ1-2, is EAGVAQSPRYKIIEKRQSVAFWCNPISGHATLYWYQQILGQGPKLLIQFQNNGVVDDSQLPKDRFSAERLKGVDSTLKIQPAKLEDSAVYLCASSLDRGGYTFGSGTRLTVV.

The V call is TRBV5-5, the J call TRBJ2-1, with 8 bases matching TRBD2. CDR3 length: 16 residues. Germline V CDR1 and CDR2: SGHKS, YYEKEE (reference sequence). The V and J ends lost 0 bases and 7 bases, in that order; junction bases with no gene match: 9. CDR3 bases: TGTGCCAGCAGCTTGGGCGGGGGGCGATACAGAAATGAGCAGTTCTTC. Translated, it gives CASSLGGGRYRNEQFF.

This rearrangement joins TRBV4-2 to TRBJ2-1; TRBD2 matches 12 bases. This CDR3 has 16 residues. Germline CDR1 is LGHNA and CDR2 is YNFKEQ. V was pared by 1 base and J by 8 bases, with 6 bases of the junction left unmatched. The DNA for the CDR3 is TGTGCCAGCAGCCAAGTCTCGGGACTAGCGGGTTATGAGCAGTTCTTC. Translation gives CASSQVSGLAGYEQFF.

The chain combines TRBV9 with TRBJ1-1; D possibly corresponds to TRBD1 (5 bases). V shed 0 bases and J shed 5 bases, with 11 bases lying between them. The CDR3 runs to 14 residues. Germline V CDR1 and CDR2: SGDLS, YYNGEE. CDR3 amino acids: CASSVDGGGTEAFF. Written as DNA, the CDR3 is TGTGCCAGCAGCGTAGACGGGGGAGGGACTGAAGCTTTCTTT.

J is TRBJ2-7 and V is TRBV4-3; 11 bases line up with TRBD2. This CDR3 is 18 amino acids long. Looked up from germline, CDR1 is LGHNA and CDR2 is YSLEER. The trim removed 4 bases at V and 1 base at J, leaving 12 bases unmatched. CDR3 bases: TGCGCCAGCAGCCCTGGGACTAGCGGCAGCTTGGGTTCCTACGAGCAGTACTTC. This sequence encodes CASSPGTSGSLGSYEQYF.